A single sample gave rise to the 32 T cell receptor beta chains below, sequenced in a study of blood T cells in healthy people across ages (dated by TCRdb to 2014 to 2015). Libraries came from 5' RACE. Sequencing took place on an Illumina HiSeq 2500. The second PCR ran for roughly 7 to 11 cycles and used a J-beta primer mix along with a sample-barcoded 5' primer. TCRdb reanalyzed the raw reads on its own, using fastp at Q25 for trimming and MiXCR for clone calling, and kept in-frame beta chains. Duplicate CDR3 protein sequences are folded into a single record with the most common DNA and genes. The sample table shows 650,000 to 1,000,000 distinct CDR3 sequences, and about 47% are seen once. The ten largest clones capture around 18% of the sample. The sequenced sample consisted of blood. These receptors were obtained from an older man in good health.

The chain has TRBV24-1 and TRBJ2-5, with TRBD1 matching over 8 bases. CDR3 length: 15 residues. Unmatched junction bases numbered 8, after V lost 4 bases and J lost 5 bases. Germline V gene data show CDR1 as KGHDR and CDR2 as SFDVKD. The CDR3 DNA is TGTGCCACCAGTGAATGGGGGACAGGCCGGGAGACCCAGTACTTC. Translated, it gives CATSEWGTGRETQYF.

V is TRBV6-6 and J is TRBJ1-2, with D hard to call. V shed 6 bases and J shed 4 bases, with 15 bases lying between them. From germline, CDR1 is MNHNY and CDR2 SVGAGI (reference sequence). CDR3 length: 14 residues. In DNA, the CDR3 is TGTGCCAGCAGGACGGGAGGTGCTCTCTATGGCTACACCTTC. This translates into CASRTGGALYGYTF.

The chain is built from TRBV13 and TRBJ1-2; a possible D gene is TRBD1 (5 bases). The germline CDR1 and CDR2 sequences are PRHDT and FYEKMQ (reference sequence). V was pared by 4 bases and J by 7 bases, with 16 bases between. The CDR3 runs 14 residues. The CDR3 spells CASSSRVIGSGYTF. The CDR3 nucleotides read TGTGCCAGCAGCTCCAGGGTCATAGGGAGTGGCTACACCTTC.

The rearrangement joins TRBV3-1 to TRBJ2-1; 15 nucleotides match TRBD2. J gave up 4 bases and V 2 bases, and 3 bases lay outside the gene matches. Looked up from germline, CDR1 is LGHDT and CDR2 is YNNKEL (reference sequence). This CDR3 comprises 17 residues. CDR3 bases: TGTGCCAGCAGCCAACCGGGACTAGCGGGAGGTTACAATGAGCAGTTCTTC. Its translation is CASSQPGLAGGYNEQFF.

The chain links TRBV6-1 to TRBJ1-2; unclear D gene. The germline V gene encodes CDR1 MNHNS and CDR2 SASEGT. The CDR3 is 12 residues long. Trimming removed 7 bases at V and 9 bases at J, with 15 bases between. The CDR3 DNA is TGTGCCAGCACCGAGGGCAAGGGAAGCTACACCTTC. It codes for CASTEGKGSYTF.

The V call is TRBV29-1, the J call TRBJ2-1; 10 bases map to TRBD2. CDR3 length equals 15 residues. CDR1 is SQVTM and CDR2 is ANQGSEA in the germline V gene. V lost 4 bases to trimming and J lost 3 bases; unmatched junction nucleotides: 6. In DNA form, the CDR3 reads TGCAGCGTTGGGTTTCTAGCGGGAGTCTACAATGAGCAGTTCTTC. Translating it yields CSVGFLAGVYNEQFF.

This clonotype was detected a few times. The rearrangement joins TRBV5-1 to TRBJ2-1; TRBD2 is a possible D gene (7 bases). The germline V and J ends were trimmed by 4 bases and 5 bases, with 16 bases remaining between them. The CDR3 length is 15 residues. The V gene's germline CDR1 is SGHRS and CDR2 YFSETQ. CDR3 bases: TGCGCCAGCAGCAGAGAGGGGGGGAGGGACAATGAGCAGTTCTTC. It is translated as CASSREGGRDNEQFF.

This clonotype was observed many times. The chain carries TRBV5-1 and TRBJ2-3, with D possibly being TRBD1 (6 bases). The V end was cut by 4 bases, the J end by 6 bases, with 18 bases between. Germline CDR1 is SGHRS and CDR2 is YFSETQ. The CDR3 covers 15 residues. The CDR3 protein is CASSPRTVRSDTQYF. The CDR3 DNA reads as TGCGCCAGCAGCCCCCGGACAGTGCGCTCCGATACGCAGTATTTT.

CDR3 amino acids: CASSPRAADRVLREQYF. CDR3 bases: TGTGCCAGCAGTCCCAGGGCCGCTGACAGGGTCTTAAGGGAGCAGTACTTC. The J gene is TRBJ2-4, the V gene TRBV28; 7 bases agree with TRBD1. Trimming removed 5 bases from V and 13 bases from J; junction bases left unmatched: 23. CDR1 MDHEN and CDR2 SYDVKM come from the germline V gene. The CDR3 runs to 17 residues.

The chain joins TRBV4-3 to TRBJ2-1, with 9 nucleotides matching TRBD2. CDR3 length: 14 residues. The germline gives CDR1 LGHNA, CDR2 YSLEER. J gave up 7 bases and V 3 bases, and 4 bases lay outside the gene matches. CDR3 coding DNA: TGCGCCAGCAGCCAGGGACTAGCAACTAATGAGCAGTTCTTC. Protein sequence: CASSQGLATNEQFF.

This clonotype has only a few counts. The gene calls are TRBV20-1 and TRBJ2-3; 8 bases map to TRBD2. Looked up from germline, CDR1 is DFQATT and CDR2 is SNEGSKA (reference sequence). Trimming at V came to 4 bases and at J to 0 bases, leaving 6 bases not matched to a gene. The CDR3 is made up of 15 amino acids. The CDR3 spells CSANTAGVSTDTQYF. CDR3 DNA: TGCAGTGCTAACACAGCGGGAGTGAGCACAGATACGCAGTATTTT.

This clonotype appeared once. This sequence joins TRBV3-1 and TRBJ2-3; D is unclear. Germline CDR1 is LGHDT and CDR2 is YNNKEL (reference sequence). The CDR3 length is 13 residues. V dropped 1 base and J dropped 8 bases, with 10 bases sitting between them. In DNA form, the CDR3 reads TGTGCCAGCAGCCAAGGTGGGGTTGGTACGCAGTATTTT. This codes for CASSQGGVGTQYF.

The rearrangement links TRBV20-1 to TRBJ2-7; 10 bases line up with TRBD2. The CDR3 has 14 residues. CDR1 and CDR2 from the germline V gene are DFQATT and SNEGSKA (reference sequence). Unmatched junction bases numbered 6, after V lost 1 base and J lost 6 bases. The CDR3 DNA sequence: TGCAGTGCTAGAGCTAGCGGGAGTATCAGCGAGCAGTACTTC. Amino acids: CSARASGSISEQYF.

The sample holds many counts of this clonotype. A read error may be the cause here, since a much bigger clone is one base away. This chain connects TRBV5-1 to TRBJ2-5; perhaps TRBD2 as D (5 bases). The V end lost 4 bases, the J end lost 11 bases, and 21 bases lay between the germline ends. The CDR3 has 14 amino acids. CDR1 and CDR2 from the germline V gene are SGHRS and YFSETQ. CDR3: CASSPRVGVNEQYF. In nucleotides, the CDR3 is TGCGCCAGCAGCCCGCGGGTCGGGGTCAATGAGCAGTACTTC.

The J gene is TRBJ1-1, the V gene TRBV12-3 or TRBV12-4; perhaps TRBD1 as D (5 bases). With 6 bases removed from V and 5 bases from J, the gap between germline ends came to 10 bases. There are 12 residues in the CDR3. The CDR3 DNA is TGTGCCAGCAGAGCAGGGATTACTGAAGCTTTCTTT. It codes for CASRAGITEAFF.

This clonotype was seen at least ten times. The chain uses TRBV2 and TRBJ2-1; 7 nucleotides align to TRBD2. J was trimmed by 3 bases and V by 6 bases; bases with no gene match: 5. The CDR3 totals 14 residues. From germline, CDR1 is SNHLY and CDR2 FYNNEI. The CDR3 DNA sequence: TGTGCCAGCAGGGACGGACTAGGCTACAATGAGCAGTTCTTC. It yields the protein CASRDGLGYNEQFF.

This clonotype was seen only once. CDR3 DNA: TGCAGTGCTCCTCCGGGACTAGGGGTAGGCGAGCAGTTCTTC. Protein sequence: CSAPPGLGVGEQFF. V and J are TRBV20-1 and TRBJ2-1, with 8 bases matching TRBD2. CDR3 length: 14 amino acids. The germline gives CDR1 DFQATT, CDR2 SNEGSKA (reference sequence). The V segment lost 5 bases and the J segment 10 bases; nucleotides outside the gene matches: 13.

This clonotype was seen a handful of times. This sequence joins TRBV6-2 or TRBV6-3 and TRBJ2-7; TRBD2 agrees at 13 bases. CDR1 MNHEY and CDR2 SVGEGT come from the germline V gene. The CDR3 spans 15 residues. V dropped 6 bases and J dropped 3; count of bases not matched to a gene: 5. The CDR3 region has the DNA TGTGCCAGCAGCTACGGGACTAGCGGGAACTACGAGCAGTACTTC. Translating it yields CASSYGTSGNYEQYF.

Comment on this clonotype: One base away lies a much larger clone, so this may be a sequencing read error. The V gene is TRBV6-5, the J gene TRBJ1-2; 9 bases line up with TRBD1. Germline loops: CDR1 MNHEY, CDR2 SVGAGI. The length of the CDR3 is 15 residues. J was trimmed by 12 bases and V by 4 bases; bases with no gene match: 15. CDR3 region: CASSSSITGGAGHTF. CDR3 DNA: TGTGCCAGCAGTTCCTCGATTACAGGGGGCGCAGGCCACACCTTC.

Of note for this clonotype: The missing conserved phenylalanine or tryptophan at the end of this CDR3 makes a read error likely. The J gene is TRBJ2-5, the V gene TRBV7-8; 10 bases align to TRBD1. V was clipped by 2 bases and J by 11 bases; unmatched bases: 5. CDR1 and CDR2 (germline): SGHVS, FQNEAQ. The CDR3 extends over 13 amino acids. This CDR3 is CASSLSGTGEQYY. The CDR3 coding sequence is TGTGCCAGCAGCTTATCCGGGACAGGGGAGCAGTACTAC.

The CDR3 reads CASSPVAGVNEQFF. CDR3 sequence (DNA): TGCGCCAGCAGCCCAGTAGCGGGAGTCAATGAGCAGTTCTTC. The rearrangement links TRBV5-1 to TRBJ2-1; 9 bases line up with TRBD2. The CDR3 is made up of 14 amino acids. The junction had 5 bases not matched to a gene; V was cut back by 4 bases and J by 6 bases. Germline V gives CDR1 SGHRS, CDR2 YFSETQ.

About this clonotype: Just one base apart from a much larger clone, this may be a read error. The chain joins TRBV7-3 to TRBJ1-1; the D is unclear. The CDR3 contains 13 residues. The germline gives CDR1 SGHTA, CDR2 FQGTGA. The CDR3, as DNA: TGTACCAGCAGCTTAATCAGTAACACTGAAGCTTTCTTT. Translation: CTSSLISNTEAFF.

The rearrangement links TRBV6-2 or TRBV6-3 to TRBJ2-3; D could derive from TRBD1 or TRBD2 (6 bases each). The V end was cut by 6 bases, the J end by 2 bases, with 21 bases between. The CDR3 extends over 17 amino acids. Germline V CDR1 and CDR2: MNHEY, SVGEGT. The CDR3 reads CASSSGVGAASTDTQYF. CDR3 in DNA: TGTGCCAGCAGCTCGGGGGTGGGGGCCGCATCCACAGATACGCAGTATTTT.

This sequence joins TRBV19 and TRBJ1-5, with 11 bases matching TRBD1. Trimming at V came to 6 bases and at J to 7 bases, leaving 5 bases not matched to a gene. This CDR3 is built from 14 residues. Per germline, CDR1 LNHDA and CDR2 SQIVND (reference sequence). The CDR3 here is CASSGTGGSQPQHF. CDR3 coding DNA: TGTGCCAGTAGCGGGACAGGGGGTTCCCAGCCCCAGCATTTT. Looking up the rest from reference TRBV19 and TRBJ1-5 gives the full variable domain: DGGITQSPKYLFRKEGQNVTLSCEQNLNHDAMYWYRQDPGQGLRLIYYSQIVNDFQKGDIAEGYSVSREKKESFPLTVTSAQKNPTAFYLCASSGTGGSQPQHFGDGTRLSIL.

Regarding this clonotype: The junction departs from the called germline gene at one end, perhaps through a read error. The J gene is TRBJ2-7, the V gene TRBV15; D perhaps matches TRBD1 (7 bases). The length of the CDR3 is 16 residues. In germline, CDR1 is LNHNV, CDR2 YYDKDF (reference sequence). The CDR3 sequence is CTTSKVWGDSSYEQYF. The CDR3 DNA follows: TGTACCACCAGCAAGGTCTGGGGGGACAGCTCCTACGAGCAGTACTTC.

The sample holds a few counts of this clonotype. The genes are TRBV4-3 and TRBJ2-1; D unresolved. From germline, CDR1 is LGHNA and CDR2 YSLEER. This CDR3 is 14 amino acids long. Trimming cost V 0 bases and J 5 bases, with 8 bases left between them. The CDR3 coding sequence is TGCGCCAGCAGCCAAGACCCCCCTGACAATGAGCAGTTCTTC. This encodes CASSQDPPDNEQFF.

The chain recombines TRBV29-1 with TRBJ2-3; D gene ambiguous. Germline CDR1 and CDR2: SQVTM and ANQGSEA. V was clipped by 7 bases and J by 4 bases, with 15 bases between them. The CDR3 runs 13 residues. CDR3 region: CSATVGNADTQYF. In DNA, the CDR3 is TGCAGCGCGACGGTTGGAAACGCAGATACGCAGTATTTT.

This clonotype was observed at least ten times. This sequence joins TRBV7-9 and TRBJ2-1, with 8 bases identical to TRBD2. Germline V gene lookup returns CDR1 SEHNR and CDR2 FQNEAQ (reference sequence). The CDR3 covers 14 residues. J was trimmed by 9 bases and V by 10 bases; bases with no gene match: 14. The CDR3, as DNA: TGTGCCATCCCCCCCGCGGGAGGATTGATTGAGCAGTTCTTC. Translation: CAIPPAGGLIEQFF.

This clonotype was seen many times. A much larger clone is a single base away; this may be a read error. V and J are TRBV4-3 and TRBJ2-5, with 11 bases identical to TRBD1. Germline V gives CDR1 LGHNA, CDR2 YSLEER. V shed 4 bases, J shed 11 bases, and the junction held 15 bases outside the gene matches. CDR3 size: 16 residues. CDR3 coding DNA: TGCGCCAGCAGCCGGGGACAGGGGGAGAATTACAATGAGCAGTACTTC. Encoded protein: CASSRGQGENYNEQYF.

This clonotype was seen a handful of times. The V and J genes are TRBV29-1 and TRBJ2-1; tentative D call: TRBD1 (6 bases). This CDR3 has 11 amino acids. The V and J ends lost 5 bases and 9 bases respectively, with 11 bases between them. CDR1 SQVTM and CDR2 ANQGSEA come from the germline V gene. The CDR3 bases are TGCAGCGTTCAGGGGCGAGGTGAGCAGTTCTTC. Translated, it gives CSVQGRGEQFF.

This clonotype was counted only a few times. CDR3 loop: CASSVGQGVHETQYF. For the CDR3, the DNA is TGTGCCAGCAGCGTTGGTCAGGGGGTTCATGAGACCCAGTACTTC. V and J are TRBV9 and TRBJ2-5, with 7 bases that match TRBD1. The V segment lost 2 bases and the J segment 5 bases; nucleotides outside the gene matches: 9. The CDR3 has 15 residues. Germline CDR1 SGDLS, CDR2 YYNGEE.

This chain uses TRBV10-3 with TRBJ2-1, with 11 bases matching TRBD2. With 5 bases clipped from V and 4 bases from J, the junction kept 7 bases outside the gene matches. This CDR3 region has 16 residues. CDR1 is ENHRY and CDR2 is SYGVKD in the germline V gene. In nucleotides, the CDR3 is TGTGCCATCAGTTCCTCCGGGACTAGCGGATACAATGAGCAGTTCTTC. Protein sequence: CAISSSGTSGYNEQFF.